These 16 T cell receptor beta chains came from one sample sequenced in a study of T cell responses to AZD1222 COVID-19 vaccine. Profiling relied on immunoSEQ multiplex PCR, and the TCRdb table lists in-frame clones only, not all of them. Of under 200,000 clones listed, more than 70% are singletons. Sequences were derived from peripheral blood, sampled on day 0 of AZD1222 vaccination. These receptors were taken from an adult in good health.

The V and J genes are TRBV5-4 and TRBJ1-4; D uncertain. Germline assignment: CDR1 SGHNT and CDR2 YYREEE (reference sequence). The V end lost 0 bases, the J end lost 4 bases, and 7 bases lay between the germline ends. The CDR3 is 14 residues long. This CDR3 is CASSLGGLNEKLFF. The CDR3 nucleotides are TGTGCCAGCAGCTTGGGAGGCCTTAATGAAAAACTGTTTTTT.

This chain connects TRBV5-4 to TRBJ1-2; 7 nucleotides agree with TRBD1. The CDR3 extends over 14 amino acids. Germline assignment: CDR1 SGHNT and CDR2 YYREEE (reference sequence). J lost 4 bases, V lost 4 bases, and 7 bases had no gene match. The CDR3 spells CASSPTTGIYGYTF. CDR3 nucleotide sequence: TGTGCCAGCAGCCCCACGACAGGGATCTATGGCTACACCTTC.

V gene TRBV5-1 combines with J gene TRBJ2-1, with TRBD2 matching 14 bases. Trimming cost V 4 bases and J 4 bases; bases outside gene matches: 16. Per germline, CDR1 SGHRS and CDR2 YFSETQ. CDR3 length: 20 residues. The CDR3 nucleotides read TGCGCCAGCAGCCGCCTCGGGGGACTAGCGGGAGATTCTGGTTACAATGAGCAGTTCTTC. Its protein is CASSRLGGLAGDSGYNEQFF.

V usage is TRBV9 and J usage is TRBJ1-6; D remains unclear. Deletions cut 0 bases from V and 10 bases from J, with 11 bases between. Germline V gene data show CDR1 as SGDLS and CDR2 as YYNGEE. This CDR3 spans 14 amino acids. CDR3: CASSVGGGRSPLHF. Written as DNA, the CDR3 is TGTGCCAGCAGCGTAGGTGGAGGGAGATCACCCCTCCACTTT.

The rearrangement joins TRBV7-2 to TRBJ1-2, with TRBD1 as a possible D gene (6 bases). The germline CDR1 and CDR2 sequences are SGHTA and FQGNSA. Trimming removed 1 base from V and 7 bases from J, with 13 bases in between. The CDR3 loop spans 14 amino acids. The CDR3 protein is CASSLDDRLGGYTF. CDR3 nucleotide sequence: TGTGCCAGCAGCTTAGACGACAGGCTGGGTGGCTACACCTTC.

The chain uses TRBV19 and TRBJ1-2; D remains ambiguous. V gave up 5 bases and J gave up 4 bases, with 11 bases separating them. The CDR3 is made up of 13 amino acids. CDR1 is LNHDA and CDR2 is SQIVND in the germline V gene (reference sequence). CDR3 amino acids: CASSLLGPYGYTF. The CDR3 DNA reads TGTGCCAGTAGTCTCCTAGGGCCCTATGGCTACACCTTC.

The chain joins TRBV7-2 to TRBJ2-3; D is perhaps TRBD2 (5 bases). V was clipped by 4 bases and J by 3 bases, with 17 bases between them. Germline V lookup: CDR1 SGHTA, CDR2 FQGNSA. This CDR3 comprises 16 residues. CDR3 sequence (DNA): TGTGCCAGCAGCTCAAGCTCGGGGTGGGGAACAGATACGCAGTATTTT. Its translation: CASSSSSGWGTDTQYF.

The chain links TRBV14 to TRBJ1-1; the D is unclear. This CDR3 is built from 15 residues. V shed 1 base and J shed 2 bases, with 11 bases lying between them. CDR1 is SGHDN, CDR2 FVKESK, per germline. CDR3 loop: CASSQVGGRNTEAFF. For the CDR3, the DNA is TGTGCCAGCAGCCAAGTAGGAGGGCGAAACACTGAAGCTTTCTTT.

The chain combines TRBV11-2 with TRBJ2-7; D gene uncertain. This CDR3 has 12 amino acids. In germline, CDR1 is SGHAT, CDR2 FQNNGV. V shed 5 bases and J shed 4 bases, with 9 bases lying between them. The CDR3 sequence is CASSPLQYEQYF. CDR3 sequence (DNA): TGTGCCAGCAGCCCATTACAATACGAGCAGTACTTC.

The rearrangement links TRBV7-6 to TRBJ2-3, with a possible D match to TRBD2 (6 bases). Germline values: CDR1 SGHVS, CDR2 FNYEAQ. The CDR3 loop spans 17 amino acids. V lost 0 bases and J lost 0, with 13 bases in between. The CDR3 loop is CASSLATAGTSTDTQYF. CDR3 in DNA: TGTGCCAGCAGCTTAGCCACTGCGGGGACTAGCACAGATACGCAGTATTTT.

This chain joins TRBV4-2 and TRBJ2-1; the match to TRBD2 covers 8 bases. Losses at the gene ends were 0 bases for V and 4 bases for J; bases not matched to a gene: 5. The CDR3 sequence is 16 residues long. Germline CDR1 LGHNA, CDR2 YNFKEQ. The CDR3 loop is CASSQEASGSYNEQFF. The CDR3, as DNA: TGTGCCAGCAGCCAAGAGGCTAGCGGGTCTTACAATGAGCAGTTCTTC.

The rearrangement uses TRBV7-2 and TRBJ1-4, with D perhaps matching TRBD1 (5 bases). The CDR3 sequence is 16 residues long. Per the germline V gene, CDR1 is SGHTA and CDR2 is FQGNSA. Trimming left V 5 bases short and J 3 bases short, with 16 bases between. CDR3 nucleotide sequence: TGTGCCAGCAGCGCCCCCCCGGGGCTTTCTAATGAAAAACTGTTTTTT. As protein: CASSAPPGLSNEKLFF.

This chain uses TRBV30 with TRBJ1-5; D gene ambiguous. Germline values: CDR1 GTSNPN, CDR2 SVGIG (reference sequence). Trimming cost V 0 bases and J 2 bases, with 11 bases left between them. The CDR3 covers 15 residues. CDR3 sequence: CAWSVGLARNQPQHF. CDR3 sequence (DNA): TGTGCCTGGAGTGTTGGACTTGCCCGCAATCAGCCCCAGCATTTT.

This sequence joins TRBV6-6 and TRBJ1-6; D perhaps matches TRBD1 (6 bases). The CDR3 runs 14 residues. Germline V gives CDR1 MNHNY, CDR2 SVGAGI (reference sequence). The V and J ends lost 11 bases and 3 bases respectively, with 14 bases between them. This chain's CDR3 is CAGGADNYNSPLHF. CDR3 DNA: TGTGCCGGGGGGGCGGATAACTATAATTCACCCCTCCACTTT.

The J gene is TRBJ2-7, the V gene TRBV28; D uncertain. Germline CDR1 and CDR2: MDHEN and SYDVKM. V was cut by 5 bases and J by 3 bases, with 8 bases left in between. This CDR3 has 12 residues. For the CDR3, the DNA is TGTGCCAGCAGTCCACCCGACTACGAGCAGTACTTC. Residues: CASSPPDYEQYF.

CDR3 sequence: CAWRSPTYGYTF. The CDR3 nucleotides are TGTGCCTGGAGGTCACCCACCTATGGCTACACCTTC. The J gene is TRBJ1-2, the V gene TRBV30; D call uncertain. Trimming pared 3 bases from V and 4 bases from J, leaving 9 bases between. Germline V gene lookup returns CDR1 GTSNPN and CDR2 SVGIG (reference sequence). The CDR3 length is 12 residues.